Each of the 31 T cell receptor beta chains below was sequenced from the same sample in a study of glioma-infiltrating T cells. The iRepertoire nested amplicon-rescue multiplex PCR amplified TCR alpha and beta CDR3s from RNA. One entry per CDR3 protein, called by TCRdb with MiXCR from the multiplex PCR reads. Of 100,000 to 150,000 distinct CDR3 sequences listed, around 23% are singletons. Sample: glioma tissue, nonneoplastic brain tissue, or PBMCs (not recorded which). These TCRs come from a human donor with low-grade glioma or glioblastoma, undergoing nonglioma brain surgery, or in good health (not recorded which).

There are many counts of this clonotype. The V gene is TRBV28, the J gene TRBJ1-1; 7 bases fit TRBD1. With 3 bases clipped from V and 4 bases from J, the junction kept 5 bases outside the gene matches. This CDR3 spans 14 amino acids. The germline CDR1 and CDR2 sequences are MDHEN and SYDVKM. The CDR3 sequence: CASSFTTGSTEAFF. The CDR3 nucleotides read TGTGCCAGCAGTTTCACGACAGGGAGCACTGAAGCTTTCTTT.

The chain employs TRBV6-1 and TRBJ2-2, with 10 nucleotides matching TRBD1. This CDR3 contains 16 residues. CDR1 is MNHNS and CDR2 is SASEGT in the germline V gene. The ends lost 5 bases at V and 5 bases at J; junction bases unmatched: 8. The DNA for the CDR3 is TGTGCCAGCAGTTCCCAGGGACAGGGGTGGACCGGGGAGCTGTTTTTT. This codes for CASSSQGQGWTGELFF.

This clonotype was counted many times. The V call is TRBV7-2, the J call TRBJ1-1; a possible D gene is TRBD1 (5 bases). Germline V gene sequence: CDR1 SGHTA, CDR2 FQGNSA. V was shortened by 1 base and J by 1 base, with 13 bases between the two germline ends. This CDR3 comprises 16 residues. As DNA, the CDR3 is TGTGCCAGCAGCTTAGTCTTGGGACCGAGGAACACTGAAGCTTTCTTT. It encodes CASSLVLGPRNTEAFF. Based on the CDR3 plus reference TRBV7-2 and TRBJ1-1, the full variable domain is GAGVSQSPSNKVTEKGKDVELRCDPISGHTALYWYRQSLGQGLEFLIYFQGNSAPDKSGLPSDRFSAERTGGSVSTLTIQRTQQEDSAVYLCASSLVLGPRNTEAFFGQGTRLTVV.

Concerning this clonotype itself: A much more abundant neighbour one base away suggests this may be a read error. This sequence joins TRBV15 and TRBJ2-3, with 8 bases aligning to TRBD2. From germline, CDR1 is LNHNV and CDR2 YYDKDF (reference sequence). V dropped 5 bases and J dropped 5; count of bases not matched to a gene: 12. The length of the CDR3 is 16 residues. The CDR3 is CATSGGESSGVDTQYF. The CDR3 DNA is TGTGCCACCAGCGGGGGGGAGAGTAGCGGGGTAGATACGCAGTATTTT.

In this sample, this clonotype turned up many times. The chain has TRBV3-1 and TRBJ2-7; tentative D call: TRBD2 (5 bases). Germline V lookup: CDR1 LGHDT, CDR2 YNNKEL (reference sequence). The CDR3 has 14 amino acids. The V end lost 4 bases, the J end lost 3 bases, and 13 bases lay between the germline ends. The CDR3 region has the DNA TGTGCCAGCAGCCCGTTGGGAGCCGGCTACGAGCAGTACTTC. Protein sequence: CASSPLGAGYEQYF.

With regard to this clonotype: This may be a read error, as it is one base from a much larger clone. V and J are TRBV4-2 and TRBJ2-1; 11 positions agree with TRBD2. The J segment lost 4 bases and the V segment lost 0 bases, leaving 5 bases of the junction unmatched. The CDR3 spans 17 residues. Germline loops: CDR1 LGHNA, CDR2 YNFKEQ. The CDR3 here is CASSQDILAGGYNEQFF. The CDR3 DNA follows: TGTGCCAGCAGCCAAGATATTCTAGCGGGAGGTTACAATGAGCAGTTCTTC.

This clonotype was seen many times. At one end, the junction sequence differs from germline, possibly due to a read error. The J gene is TRBJ1-3, the V gene TRBV7-7; 11 nucleotides line up with TRBD1. Germline V gives CDR1 SSHAT, CDR2 FNYEAQ (reference sequence). The CDR3 runs 15 residues. DNA of the CDR3: TGTGCTAGCAGCTTGGACAGGGGGCGCGAAAACACCATATATTTT. This encodes CASSLDRGRENTIYF.

Comment on this clonotype: Possible read error: a much larger clone is one base away. The rearrangement links TRBV2 to TRBJ2-2, with D perhaps matching TRBD2 (5 bases). The germline CDR1 and CDR2 sequences are SNHLY and FYNNEI. The CDR3 totals 11 residues. Trimming shortened V by 7 bases and J by 6 bases, and 6 bases separated the two germline ends. In nucleotides, the CDR3 is TGTGCCAGCAAGGGAGCCGGGGAGCTGTTTTTT. This gives the protein CASKGAGELFF.

In this sample, this clonotype turned up many times. The chain combines TRBV4-1 with TRBJ2-3, with a weak D call TRBD2 (6 bases). Trimming cost V 4 bases and J 4 bases, with 9 bases left between them. Germline CDR1 MGHRA, CDR2 YSYEKL. CDR3 size: 13 residues. The CDR3 reads CASSRTMADTQYF. The CDR3 bases are TGCGCCAGCAGCCGGACTATGGCAGATACGCAGTATTTT.

This clonotype was counted at least ten times. V usage is TRBV4-1 and J usage is TRBJ2-7; either TRBD1 or TRBD2 may supply D (5 bases each). Trimming removed 1 base from V and 1 base from J, with 11 bases in between. Germline V gene data show CDR1 as MGHRA and CDR2 as YSYEKL. The CDR3 has 15 residues. This CDR3 is CASSQAWDLSYEQYF. The CDR3 DNA sequence: TGCGCCAGCAGCCAAGCCTGGGACCTATCCTACGAGCAGTACTTC.

Comment on this clonotype: It may be a read error: a sequence one base away is much more abundant. The V and J genes are TRBV11-2 and TRBJ2-3; 7 bases map to TRBD1. Germline V gene sequence: CDR1 SGHAT, CDR2 FQNNGV. The CDR3 loop spans 17 amino acids. In DNA form, the CDR3 reads TGTGCCAGCAGCTTAGATTTCATCTCCCCAAGGACAGGTACGCAGTATTTT. This sequence encodes CASSLDFISPRTGTQYF.

This clonotype was counted once. This clone may be a read error of a much larger clone one base away. J is TRBJ2-3 and V is TRBV10-3; 7 nucleotides line up with TRBD2. Germline trimming cut 1 base from V and 3 bases from J; bases unmatched to any gene: 7. Germline V CDR1 and CDR2: ENHRY, SYGVKD. The CDR3 sequence is 16 residues long. CDR3 DNA: TGTGCCATCAGTGAGTATGAAGCGGGGACGACAGATACGCAGTATTTT. Its protein is CAISEYEAGTTDTQYF.

This clonotype appeared many times. The chain employs TRBV7-9 and TRBJ2-7; D perhaps matches TRBD2 (6 bases). Trimming removed 5 bases from V and 4 bases from J, with 18 bases in between. The germline CDR1 and CDR2 sequences are SEHNR and FQNEAQ (reference sequence). This CDR3 has 15 residues. CDR3 bases: TGTGCCAGCAGCCAGAGCGGAGGGACCTCGTACGAGCAGTACTTC. Translated: CASSQSGGTSYEQYF. Using reference TRBV7-9 and TRBJ2-7 for the parts outside the CDR3, the full variable domain is DTGVSQNPRHKITKRGQNVTFRCDPISEHNRLYWYRQTLGQGPEFLTYFQNEAQLEKSRLLSDRFSAERPKGSFSTLEIQRTEQGDSAMYLCASSQSGGTSYEQYFGPGTRLTVT.

There are many counts of this clonotype. V is TRBV15 and J is TRBJ1-2, with 7 positions matching TRBD1. The CDR3 consists of 15 residues. The V and J ends lost 1 base and 2 bases, in that order; junction bases with no gene match: 4. Germline assignment: CDR1 LNHNV and CDR2 YYDKDF (reference sequence). As DNA, the CDR3 is TGTGCCACCAGCAGAGCGGGGACAGCGAACTATGGCTACACCTTC. Translating it yields CATSRAGTANYGYTF.

This clonotype has a count of ten or more. V and J are TRBV4-3 and TRBJ2-6; D is uncertain. The CDR3 extends over 16 amino acids. From germline, CDR1 is LGHNA and CDR2 YSLEER. V lost 1 base to trimming and J lost 0 bases, with 7 bases between them. The CDR3 reads CASSQAGRSGANVLTF. CDR3 coding DNA: TGCGCCAGCAGCCAAGCCGGTCGCTCTGGGGCCAACGTCCTGACTTTC.

A word on this clonotype: One base away lies a much larger clone, so this may be a sequencing read error. The chain recombines TRBV4-1 with TRBJ2-3; D is unclear. Germline-derived CDR1 and CDR2 are MGHRA and YSYEKL. Trimming left V 6 bases short and J 5 bases short, with 12 bases between. CDR3 length: 13 amino acids. CDR3 in amino acids: CASRPRVGDTQYF. The CDR3 DNA reads TGCGCCAGCAGACCCCGTGTGGGAGATACGCAGTATTTT.

Concerning this clonotype: A much larger clone sits a single nucleotide away, making a read error possible. The conserved final phenylalanine or tryptophan is absent from the CDR3, which likely points to a read error. The rearrangement uses TRBV20-1 and TRBJ2-1, with D possibly being TRBD2 (6 bases). Looked up from germline, CDR1 is DFQATT and CDR2 is SNEGSKA (reference sequence). V lost 3 bases and J lost 6, with 12 bases in between. The CDR3 runs 13 residues. This CDR3 reads CSARVFSGNEQFL. The CDR3, as DNA: TGCAGTGCTAGGGTCTTTAGCGGCAATGAGCAGTTCTTA.

The table lists this clonotype with many counts. The rearrangement joins TRBV5-1 to TRBJ1-1; TRBD1 agrees at 9 bases. Germline assignment: CDR1 SGHRS and CDR2 YFSETQ. This CDR3 contains 14 residues. The trim removed 2 bases at V and 3 bases at J, leaving 2 bases unmatched. The CDR3 sequence is CASSLQGAYTEAFF. CDR3 coding DNA: TGCGCCAGCAGCTTACAGGGGGCCTACACTGAAGCTTTCTTT. The whole variable domain, filled in from reference TRBV5-1 and TRBJ1-1, reads KAGVTQTPRYLIKTRGQQVTLSCSPISGHRSVSWYQQTPGQGLQFLFEYFSETQRNKGNFPGRFSGRQFSNSRSEMNVSTLELGDSALYLCASSLQGAYTEAFFGQGTRLTVV.

This clonotype appeared many times. The rearrangement joins TRBV4-1 to TRBJ2-5; tentative D call: TRBD1 (6 bases). The germline CDR1 and CDR2 sequences are MGHRA and YSYEKL. This CDR3 has 13 residues. V lost 6 bases and J lost 5, with 13 bases in between. The CDR3 sequence is CASRLTGQETQYF. CDR3 in DNA: TGCGCCAGCAGACTAACAGGGCAGGAGACCCAGTACTTC.

This clonotype was counted ten times or more. The chain joins TRBV20-1 to TRBJ1-5; D is undetermined. CDR3 length: 12 amino acids. V lost 2 bases, J lost 3 bases, and 5 bases lay in between. Germline CDR1 is DFQATT and CDR2 is SNEGSKA (reference sequence). Written as DNA, the CDR3 is TGCAGTGCTAGACAGAACAATCAGCCCCAGCATTTT. Amino acid sequence: CSARQNNQPQHF.

Ten or more counts support this clonotype. This chain connects TRBV4-2 to TRBJ2-7; perhaps TRBD1 as D (6 bases). The germline CDR1 and CDR2 sequences are LGHNA and YNFKEQ. The V end lost 2 bases, the J end lost 0 bases, and 14 bases lay between the germline ends. This CDR3 region has 16 residues. The CDR3 here is CASSQQTGSNSYEQYF. In nucleotides, the CDR3 is TGTGCCAGCAGCCAACAAACAGGGAGCAACTCCTACGAGCAGTACTTC.

This clonotype came up many times. The J gene is TRBJ2-7, the V gene TRBV29-1; 10 bases fit TRBD2. This CDR3 has 14 amino acids. The trim removed 3 bases at V and 3 bases at J, leaving 5 bases unmatched. Germline CDR1 is SQVTM and CDR2 is ANQGSEA. In DNA, the CDR3 is TGCAGCGTTGAGGAGCGGGAGGGTTTCTACGAGCAGTACTTC. This translates into CSVEEREGFYEQYF.

There are many counts of this clonotype. The chain combines TRBV6-1 with TRBJ2-2; possible D gene TRBD2, 6 bases. This CDR3 has 15 residues. V lost 6 bases to trimming and J lost 0 bases, with 11 bases between them. Germline V gene data show CDR1 as MNHNS and CDR2 as SASEGT. The CDR3 region is CASSHGGANTGELFF. CDR3 sequence (DNA): TGTGCCAGCAGCCACGGAGGGGCGAACACCGGGGAGCTGTTTTTT.

About this clonotype itself: The junction does not match germline at one end; this may be a read error. The chain is built from TRBV7-2 and TRBJ2-5; the D is unclear. The CDR3 contains 14 residues. Germline V gene lookup returns CDR1 SGHTA and CDR2 FQGNSA. The DNA for the CDR3 is TGTGCCAGCAGCTTTGGCGGATCCCAAGAGGCCCAGTACTTC. As protein: CASSFGGSQEAQYF.

This clonotype was seen ten or more times. The chain employs TRBV7-2 and TRBJ2-7, with 9 bases aligning to TRBD1. The CDR3 has 16 residues. CDR1 is SGHTA, CDR2 FQGNSA, per germline. The junction had 13 bases not matched to a gene; V was cut back by 5 bases and J by 5 bases. The CDR3 coding sequence is TGTGCCAGCAGCACCGCGACCGGGACAGGGTCCCACGAGCAGTACTTC. Its protein is CASSTATGTGSHEQYF.

This clonotype was detected many times. This chain connects TRBV20-1 to TRBJ2-3; TRBD2 aligns across 11 bases. The CDR3 runs 15 residues. The junction had 9 bases not matched to a gene; V was cut back by 6 bases and J by 4 bases. The germline CDR1 and CDR2 sequences are DFQATT and SNEGSKA (reference sequence). The CDR3 loop is CSANGLAGRADTQYF. CDR3 DNA: TGCAGTGCGAACGGACTAGCGGGTAGGGCAGATACGCAGTATTTT.

This clonotype was seen ten or more times. V is TRBV5-1 and J is TRBJ2-3; 9 bases agree with TRBD2. This CDR3 comprises 21 residues. V shed 5 bases, J shed 1 base, and the junction held 23 bases outside the gene matches. Germline V CDR1 and CDR2: SGHRS, YFSETQ. CDR3 DNA: TGCGCCAGCAGTCCCCTGGACGGGGGAATAGCGGGAGTAAGAGGCACAGATACGCAGTATTTT. As protein: CASSPLDGGIAGVRGTDTQYF.

This clonotype showed up many times. The gene calls are TRBV20-1 and TRBJ2-1, with D maybe TRBD2 (6 bases). Germline V gene sequence: CDR1 DFQATT, CDR2 SNEGSKA (reference sequence). Trimming cost V 1 base and J 10 bases, with 17 bases left between them. CDR3 size: 14 residues. The CDR3 bases are TGCAGTGCTAGAGCCGGGACTCAGATTACCGAGCAGTTCTTC. Its translation is CSARAGTQITEQFF.

V is TRBV27 and J is TRBJ2-7; no clear D. Looked up from germline, CDR1 is MNHEY and CDR2 is SMNVEV (reference sequence). The V and J ends lost 10 bases and 0 bases respectively, with 10 bases between them. This CDR3 region has 12 residues. CDR3 in amino acids: CATPQSSYEQYF. The CDR3 DNA sequence: TGTGCCACCCCCCAGAGCTCCTACGAGCAGTACTTC.

The sample holds many counts of this clonotype. Mismatch with germline at one junction end may stem from a read error. V usage is TRBV2 and J usage is TRBJ2-1; D possibly corresponds to TRBD2 (5 bases). The CDR3 spans 14 residues. CDR1 is SNHLY, CDR2 FYNNEI, per germline. CDR3 coding DNA: TGTGCCAGCAGATGGGCTAGCTCCTACAAGGAGCAGTTCTTC. This gives the protein CASRWASSYKEQFF.

A word on this clonotype: A read error may produce the germline difference seen at one junction end. The rearrangement uses TRBV5-1 and TRBJ2-6; weak D call: TRBD1 (5 bases). CDR1 is SGHRS, CDR2 YFSETQ, per germline. The CDR3 length is 15 residues. The CDR3 bases are TGCGCCAGCAGCCCCGTATTCTCTGGGGCCAGCGTCCTGACTTTC. This translates into CASSPVFSGASVLTF.